This entry lists 21 T cell receptor beta chains sequenced from one sample in a study of blood T cell repertoires in COVID-19. Generated by immunoSEQ multiplex PCR, the TCRdb table keeps only in-frame clones and is missing some. The sample yields about 220,000 clones, more than 70% seen once. Sequencing was carried out using peripheral blood. Receptors were obtained from a human donor in a cohort sampled during active COVID-19.

The chain links TRBV28 to TRBJ1-2, with unresolved D. CDR3 length: 14 amino acids. Trimming removed 2 bases at V and 5 bases at J, with 12 bases between. Germline assignment: CDR1 MDHEN and CDR2 SYDVKM. This CDR3 is CASSLAAVEYGYTF. DNA for the CDR3: TGTGCCAGCAGTTTAGCGGCGGTAGAATATGGCTACACCTTC.

The chain carries TRBV28 and TRBJ2-7; D is perhaps TRBD1 (6 bases). V dropped 1 base and J dropped 2 bases, with 9 bases sitting between them. The germline V gene encodes CDR1 MDHEN and CDR2 SYDVKM. The CDR3 is 14 residues long. CDR3 sequence reads: CASSLLTGAYEQYF. The CDR3 nucleotides are TGTGCCAGCAGTTTATTGACAGGAGCCTACGAGCAGTACTTC.

The chain joins TRBV5-4 to TRBJ1-2, with 10 nucleotides matching TRBD1. V was pared by 1 base and J by 5 bases, with 8 bases of the junction left unmatched. Looked up from germline, CDR1 is SGHNT and CDR2 is YYREEE (reference sequence). The CDR3 is 16 residues long. The CDR3 bases are TGTGCCAGCAGCTTGAGTGGTGGACAGGGGGGATATGGCTACACCTTC. Its translation: CASSLSGGQGGYGYTF.

The table lists this clone with a count of one. The V call is TRBV28, the J call TRBJ2-7; possible D gene TRBD2, 5 bases. Germline V gene lookup returns CDR1 MDHEN and CDR2 SYDVKM. The CDR3 has 14 residues. The V end lost 3 bases, the J end lost 3 bases, and 12 bases lay between the germline ends. The CDR3 sequence is CASSFGQEVYEQYF. In DNA form, the CDR3 reads TGTGCCAGCAGTTTTGGCCAGGAGGTCTACGAGCAGTACTTC.

J is TRBJ2-1 and V is TRBV6-4; 11 nucleotides line up with TRBD2. Losses at the gene ends were 6 bases for V and 7 bases for J; bases not matched to a gene: 5. CDR3 length: 14 amino acids. In germline, CDR1 is MRHNA, CDR2 SNTAGT. The CDR3 region is CASSLAGGINEQFF. The CDR3 nucleotides are TGTGCCAGCAGCCTAGCGGGAGGAATTAATGAGCAGTTCTTC.

DNA of the CDR3: TGTGCCAGCAGTACCCCCTACCTTACCATTAACTATGGCTACACCTTC. Translated: CASSTPYLTINYGYTF. V is TRBV28 and J is TRBJ1-2, with D unresolved. The CDR3 has 16 residues. Germline values: CDR1 MDHEN, CDR2 SYDVKM. Trimming pared 5 bases from V and 1 base from J, leaving 17 bases between.

This sequence joins TRBV24-1 and TRBJ1-2; perhaps TRBD1 as D (5 bases). The CDR3 sequence is 14 residues long. V lost 2 bases to trimming and J lost 4 bases, with 10 bases between them. Germline V gene sequence: CDR1 KGHDR, CDR2 SFDVKD. CDR3 loop: CATSDYSGIYGYTF. CDR3 DNA sequence: TGTGCCACCAGTGATTATTCAGGGATCTATGGCTACACCTTC.

The chain combines TRBV4-2 with TRBJ1-4; the match to TRBD1 covers 9 bases. The CDR3 totals 16 residues. The V and J ends lost 6 bases and 6 bases, in that order; junction bases with no gene match: 11. Germline assignment: CDR1 LGHNA and CDR2 YNFKEQ. The CDR3 region has the DNA TGTGCCAGCAGGGGACAGGGAATTGTAGGAGATGAAAAACTGTTTTTT. Translated: CASRGQGIVGDEKLFF.

The CDR3 region has the DNA TGCGCCAGCAGCAAGGACAGGGGTGGTCGGGCGGGAGTGGGGTACAATGAGCAGTTCTTC. This translates into CASSKDRGGRAGVGYNEQFF. This rearrangement joins TRBV5-1 to TRBJ2-1, with 9 bases matching TRBD1. CDR1 is SGHRS, CDR2 YFSETQ, per germline. J lost 4 bases, V lost 4 bases, and 21 bases had no gene match. The CDR3 length is 20 residues.

The chain has TRBV18 and TRBJ2-7; 8 nucleotides agree with TRBD2. CDR3 length: 16 amino acids. Germline assignment: CDR1 KGHSH and CDR2 LQKENI. After removal of 6 bases from V and 0 bases from J, the junction contained 10 bases not matched to a gene. The CDR3 sequence: CASSRLERGYSYEQYF. The CDR3 DNA follows: TGTGCCAGCTCCCGCCTGGAGCGGGGGTACTCCTACGAGCAGTACTTC.

The chain is built from TRBV30 and TRBJ1-4; D ambiguous. Judging by the DNA end, TRBJ2-2 fits better; the J call may be wrong. The CDR3 is 12 amino acids. The germline CDR1 and CDR2 sequences are GTSNPN and SVGIG (reference sequence). The CDR3 bases are TGTGCCTGGAGTTTAGCCGGCGGGGAGCTGTTTTTT. Amino acid sequence: CAWSLAGGELFF.

V usage is TRBV11-2 and J usage is TRBJ2-1, with 7 bases that match TRBD1. The CDR3 loop spans 15 amino acids. Germline CDR1 and CDR2: SGHAT and FQNNGV. V was pared by 5 bases and J by 9 bases, with 13 bases of the junction left unmatched. The CDR3 loop reads CASSRQTGRVSEQFF. CDR3 nucleotides: TGTGCCAGCAGCCGTCAGACAGGGCGAGTCAGTGAGCAGTTCTTC.

This rearrangement joins TRBV7-8 to TRBJ1-1; the D is unclear. The V end was cut by 4 bases, the J end by 4 bases, with 19 bases between. The CDR3 is made up of 16 amino acids. CDR1 is SGHVS and CDR2 is FQNEAQ in the germline V gene. CDR3 DNA: TGTGCCAGCAGCTCTTCTGGGCCTGGCATCAGCACTGAAGCTTTCTTT. The encoded protein is CASSSSGPGISTEAFF. Full variable domain (outside the CDR3, taken from reference TRBV7-8 and TRBJ1-1): GAGVSQSPRYKVAKRGQDVALRCDPISGHVSLFWYQQALGQGPEFLTYFQNEAQLDKSGLPSDRFFAERPEGSVSTLKIQRTQQEDSAVYLCASSSSGPGISTEAFFGQGTRLTVV.

This clone occurred once. V usage is TRBV28 and J usage is TRBJ1-3, with 9 nucleotides matching TRBD1. CDR3 size: 15 residues. V shed 10 bases, J shed 8 bases, and the junction held 15 bases outside the gene matches. Germline V lookup: CDR1 MDHEN, CDR2 SYDVKM. For the CDR3, the DNA is TGTGCCACCCAACCCGGGACAGGGATTTTGTACACCATATATTTT. Encoded protein: CATQPGTGILYTIYF.

The V call is TRBV7-9, the J call TRBJ2-1, with no clear D. This CDR3 has 13 residues. Trimming took 1 base from V and 6 from J, leaving 7 bases between them. The V gene's germline CDR1 is SEHNR and CDR2 FQNEAQ (reference sequence). As DNA, the CDR3 is TGTGCCAGCAGCTTAGGGGCCGGCAATGAGCAGTTCTTC. This translates into CASSLGAGNEQFF. Full variable domain (rest looked up from reference TRBV7-9 and TRBJ2-1): DTGVSQNPRHKITKRGQNVTFRCDPISEHNRLYWYRQTLGQGPEFLTYFQNEAQLEKSRLLSDRFSAERPKGSFSTLEIQRTEQGDSAMYLCASSLGAGNEQFFGPGTRLTVL.

The genes are TRBV5-5 and TRBJ2-7; TRBD1 matches at 9 bases. Germline V gives CDR1 SGHKS, CDR2 YYEKEE (reference sequence). CDR3 length equals 16 residues. V shed 1 base, J shed 1 base, and the junction held 6 bases outside the gene matches. The CDR3 DNA follows: TGTGCCAGCAGCTTGTTGAGACAGGGGGGTTCCTACGAGCAGTACTTC. Translation: CASSLLRQGGSYEQYF.

This clone was recorded once. The J gene is TRBJ1-1, the V gene TRBV5-5; D gene ambiguous. Trimming removed 2 bases at V and 1 base at J, with 6 bases between. The CDR3 is 13 amino acids. Germline CDR1 is SGHKS and CDR2 is YYEKEE (reference sequence). Here the CDR3 reads CASSLSENTEAFF. CDR3 in DNA: TGTGCCAGCAGCTTATCAGAGAACACTGAAGCTTTCTTT.

This clone was recorded only once. The genes are TRBV25-1 and TRBJ1-2; unclear D gene. Looked up from germline, CDR1 is MGHDK and CDR2 is SYGVNS. Trimming removed 5 bases from V and 6 bases from J, with 13 bases in between. This CDR3 contains 13 residues. CDR3 region: CASSYGTADGYTF. The CDR3 nucleotides read TGTGCCAGCAGTTACGGAACCGCGGATGGCTACACCTTC.

V and J are TRBV19 and TRBJ1-5, with unresolved D. Germline CDR1 reads LNHDA; CDR2 reads SQIVND (reference sequence). Trimming cost V 0 bases and J 3 bases, with 9 bases left between them. This CDR3 is 15 amino acids long. The CDR3 here is CASSIEGSVNQPQHF. DNA for the CDR3: TGTGCCAGTAGTATAGAAGGGAGTGTCAATCAGCCCCAGCATTTT.

The J gene is TRBJ2-2, the V gene TRBV7-8, with D possibly matching TRBD2 (7 bases). Trimming left V 5 bases short and J 4 bases short, with 17 bases between. Germline-derived CDR1 and CDR2 are SGHVS and FQNEAQ. The CDR3 covers 16 residues. The DNA of the CDR3 is TGTGCCAGCAGCGTCAGTGGTGGGGGGGCCACCGGGGAGCTGTTTTTT. It specifies CASSVSGGGATGELFF. The entire variable domain, with the rest obtained from reference TRBV7-8 and TRBJ2-2, is as follows: GAGVSQSPRYKVAKRGQDVALRCDPISGHVSLFWYQQALGQGPEFLTYFQNEAQLDKSGLPSDRFFAERPEGSVSTLKIQRTQQEDSAVYLCASSVSGGGATGELFFGEGSRLTVL.

CDR3 sequence: CASIPMTGELFF. CDR3 nucleotide sequence: TGTGCCAGCATCCCCATGACCGGGGAGCTGTTTTTT. This chain uses TRBV11-2 with TRBJ2-2; D gene uncertain. With 7 bases removed from V and 5 bases from J, the gap between germline ends came to 8 bases. In germline, CDR1 is SGHAT, CDR2 FQNNGV. CDR3 length: 12 amino acids.